These T cell receptor beta chains were read from a single sample in a study of CXCR3-negative and CXCR3-positive naive CD8 T cells. TCRdb re-called the 5' RACE reads and shows each CDR3 protein once, DNA omitted. The sample includes 70,000 to 100,000 distinct CDR3 sequences. The sample consisted of naive CXCR3- CD8+ T cells from blood. The receptors originated from a human donor in good health. Some clones in this sample may be carry-over from other donors' samples. Each CDR3 is given with its conserved first and last residue. The order of the fields is J gene, clone size, V gene, CDR3 protein. Clone size is not always given. Where it is, it says once, few, many or a class for expanded clones.

j_gene: TRBJ2-7
abundance: -
v_gene: TRBV6-1
CDR3aa: CASRPGTGGGEQYF

j_gene: TRBJ2-7
abundance: -
v_gene: TRBV2
CDR3aa: CASSNWDGFSYEQYF

j_gene: TRBJ2-1
abundance: -
v_gene: TRBV7-6
CDR3aa: CASSLRPGTFNEQFF

j_gene: TRBJ1-1
abundance: -
v_gene: TRBV5-1
CDR3aa: CASSLAWGLNTEAFF

j_gene: TRBJ2-3
abundance: -
v_gene: TRBV29-1
CDR3aa: CSEGGRSTDTQYF

j_gene: TRBJ2-7
abundance: -
v_gene: TRBV20-1
CDR3aa: CSARDGGRGLEQYF

j_gene: TRBJ1-2
abundance: -
v_gene: TRBV13
CDR3aa: CASSLGQGTYGYTF

j_gene: TRBJ2-7
abundance: -
v_gene: TRBV29-1
CDR3aa: CSGRQGNSYEQYF

j_gene: TRBJ2-2
abundance: -
v_gene: TRBV9
CDR3aa: CASSVQAPYTGELFF

j_gene: TRBJ1-4
abundance: -
v_gene: TRBV7-9
CDR3aa: CASSLALGEEKLFF

j_gene: TRBJ2-1
abundance: -
v_gene: TRBV11-3
CDR3aa: CASSPLLENNEQFF

j_gene: TRBJ2-7
abundance: -
v_gene: TRBV12-3/TRBV12-4
CDR3aa: CASSKTGISYEQYF

j_gene: TRBJ1-1
abundance: -
v_gene: TRBV29-1
CDR3aa: CSVEGQGDTEAFF

j_gene: TRBJ2-7
abundance: -
v_gene: TRBV29-1
CDR3aa: CSVEDRQGEYEQYF

j_gene: TRBJ2-3
abundance: -
v_gene: TRBV29-1
CDR3aa: CSVVGQSTILTSTDTQYF

j_gene: TRBJ2-1
abundance: -
v_gene: TRBV12-3/TRBV12-4
CDR3aa: CASGGYPHNEQFF

j_gene: TRBJ1-5
abundance: -
v_gene: TRBV10-3
CDR3aa: CAISGGTGSNQPQHF

j_gene: TRBJ1-1
abundance: -
v_gene: TRBV20-1
CDR3aa: CSAREGGGGTEAFF

j_gene: TRBJ2-5
abundance: -
v_gene: TRBV28
CDR3aa: CASSFLLAGQETQYF

j_gene: TRBJ2-3
abundance: -
v_gene: TRBV19
CDR3aa: CASSIGQGNGDTQYF

j_gene: TRBJ2-1
abundance: -
v_gene: TRBV29-1
CDR3aa: CSALPPRGTSGYNEQFF

j_gene: TRBJ2-1
abundance: -
v_gene: TRBV4-2
CDR3aa: CASSQVGGGLSYNEQFF

j_gene: TRBJ2-3
abundance: -
v_gene: TRBV28
CDR3aa: CASSRQGDYTDTQYF

j_gene: TRBJ1-1
abundance: -
v_gene: TRBV20-1
CDR3aa: CSASGAWVEAFF

j_gene: TRBJ1-3
abundance: -
v_gene: TRBV14
CDR3aa: CASSQDGFSGNTIYF

j_gene: TRBJ2-4
abundance: -
v_gene: TRBV7-9
CDR3aa: CASSSPAWGTENIQYF

j_gene: TRBJ2-1
abundance: -
v_gene: TRBV28
CDR3aa: CASSPLRRRVAEQFF

j_gene: TRBJ2-7
abundance: -
v_gene: TRBV29-1
CDR3aa: CSVVDLVGYEQYF

j_gene: TRBJ2-7
abundance: -
v_gene: TRBV12-3/TRBV12-4
CDR3aa: CASSALDWDSIYEQYF

j_gene: TRBJ2-1
abundance: -
v_gene: TRBV7-9
CDR3aa: CASHSGGLAVYEQFF

j_gene: TRBJ2-1
abundance: -
v_gene: TRBV11-2
CDR3aa: CASSLFGSSYNEQFF

j_gene: TRBJ2-5
abundance: -
v_gene: TRBV6-5
CDR3aa: CASSPGPDGTQYF

j_gene: TRBJ2-3
abundance: -
v_gene: TRBV7-9
CDR3aa: CASSPGAQLLYAQYF

j_gene: TRBJ2-7
abundance: -
v_gene: TRBV7-9
CDR3aa: CASSPGQGLFIEQYF

j_gene: TRBJ2-7
abundance: -
v_gene: TRBV6-2/TRBV6-3
CDR3aa: CASAGTTYEQYF

j_gene: TRBJ2-7
abundance: -
v_gene: TRBV5-6
CDR3aa: CASSLGGSHEQYF

j_gene: TRBJ2-7
abundance: -
v_gene: TRBV20-1
CDR3aa: CSASRDSSYEQYF

j_gene: TRBJ2-7
abundance: -
v_gene: TRBV2
CDR3aa: CASSWTWDYGSYEQYF

j_gene: TRBJ2-1
abundance: medium-sized
v_gene: TRBV29-1
CDR3aa: CSVSTEYNEQFF

j_gene: TRBJ2-3
abundance: -
v_gene: TRBV6-6
CDR3aa: CASSVTSGSRNTQYF

j_gene: TRBJ2-1
abundance: -
v_gene: TRBV20-1
CDR3aa: CSARERLGGGSSYNEQFF

j_gene: TRBJ2-7
abundance: -
v_gene: TRBV7-9
CDR3aa: CASSLQGAQSYEQYF

j_gene: TRBJ2-5
abundance: -
v_gene: TRBV2
CDR3aa: CASTDPRTSGSQETQYF

j_gene: TRBJ2-5
abundance: -
v_gene: TRBV7-6
CDR3aa: CASNPQPGQRVETQYF

j_gene: TRBJ2-1
abundance: -
v_gene: TRBV9
CDR3aa: CASSGTGSLYNEQFF

j_gene: TRBJ2-5
abundance: -
v_gene: TRBV29-1
CDR3aa: CSVEPLYQETQYF

j_gene: TRBJ2-1
abundance: -
v_gene: TRBV29-1
CDR3aa: CSVVLQNYNEQFF

j_gene: TRBJ2-2
abundance: -
v_gene: TRBV7-8
CDR3aa: CASSSWTGRAGELFF

j_gene: TRBJ2-7
abundance: -
v_gene: TRBV7-2
CDR3aa: CASSLLGTGQGPIGGEQYF

j_gene: TRBJ2-3
abundance: -
v_gene: TRBV16
CDR3aa: CASSQSGTAPTDTQYF